This T cell receptor beta chain was found in a study of shared clonotypes between healthy human individuals. To note about this clone: The antigen is not known.

Some clones are missing from TCRdb's copy, which holds only in-frame ones; the method was immunoSEQ multiplex PCR. The data hold over 750,000 clones, with 90% to 97% observed a single time. General study findings and limits: An expected dependence of interdonor clonotype sharing on sequencing depth was noted. Non-shared clonotypes showed lower generation probabilities than clonotypes common to all four donors.

The naive CD8 subset, CD45RO-negative cells positively selected for CCR7, excluded terminally differentiated effector memory CD45RA+ cells. Trimming left V 2 bases short and J 2 bases short, with 12 bases between. CDR1 and CDR2 (germline): MNHEY, SVGAGI. The CDR3 runs to 16 residues. V is TRBV6-5 and J is TRBJ1-4; D gene ambiguous. What was sequenced was naive CD8+ T cells sorted from blood. This sequence originates from a man younger than 40 in good health. This chain's CDR3 is CASSYDRGATNEKLFF. CDR3 nucleotides: TGTGCCAGCAGTTACGACCGGGGAGCGACTAATGAAAAACTGTTTTTT.